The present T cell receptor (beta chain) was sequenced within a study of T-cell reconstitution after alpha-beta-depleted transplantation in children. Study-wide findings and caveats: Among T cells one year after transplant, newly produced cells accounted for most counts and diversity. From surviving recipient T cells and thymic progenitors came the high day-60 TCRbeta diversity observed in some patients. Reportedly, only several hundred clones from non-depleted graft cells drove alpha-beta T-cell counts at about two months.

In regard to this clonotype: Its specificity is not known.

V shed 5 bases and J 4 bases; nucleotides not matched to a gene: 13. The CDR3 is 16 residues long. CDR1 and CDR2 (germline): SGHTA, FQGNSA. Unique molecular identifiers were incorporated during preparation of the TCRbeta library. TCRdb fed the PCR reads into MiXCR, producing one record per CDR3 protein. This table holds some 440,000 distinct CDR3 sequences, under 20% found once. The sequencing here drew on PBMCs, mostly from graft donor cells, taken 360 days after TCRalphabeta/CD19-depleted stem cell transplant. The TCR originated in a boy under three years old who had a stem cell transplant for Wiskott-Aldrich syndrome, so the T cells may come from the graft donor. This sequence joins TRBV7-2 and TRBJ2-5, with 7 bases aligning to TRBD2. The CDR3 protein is CASSHGLREWGETQYF. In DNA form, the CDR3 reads TGTGCCAGCAGCCACGGCCTGCGGGAGTGGGGAGAGACCCAGTACTTC. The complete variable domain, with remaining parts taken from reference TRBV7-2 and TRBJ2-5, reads GAGVSQSPSNKVTEKGKDVELRCDPISGHTALYWYRQSLGQGLEFLIYFQGNSAPDKSGLPSDRFSAERTGGSVSTLTIQRTQQEDSAVYLCASSHGLREWGETQYFGPGTRLLVL.